The clone carrying this T cell receptor beta chain showed up just a few times. This specimen comes from a study of blood T cell repertoires in COVID-19. Study information: The United States, Italy and Spain provided the acute and convalescent COVID-19 samples.

Only in-frame clones appear in the TCRdb table, and some are missing; sequencing was by immunoSEQ multiplex PCR. The data contain about 260,000 clones, less than 90% of them singletons. J was trimmed by 0 bases and V by 5 bases; bases with no gene match: 9. Germline CDR1 SGHTA, CDR2 FQGTGA. The CDR3 is made up of 16 amino acids. The source material was peripheral blood. The chain joins TRBV7-3 to TRBJ2-5; 7 bases map to TRBD1. This clonotype was obtained from a man aged 55 to 70 with acute or convalescent COVID-19. CDR3: CASSKTGTSYQETQYF. The CDR3, as DNA: TGTGCCAGCAGCAAGACAGGGACGTCGTACCAAGAGACCCAGTACTTC.